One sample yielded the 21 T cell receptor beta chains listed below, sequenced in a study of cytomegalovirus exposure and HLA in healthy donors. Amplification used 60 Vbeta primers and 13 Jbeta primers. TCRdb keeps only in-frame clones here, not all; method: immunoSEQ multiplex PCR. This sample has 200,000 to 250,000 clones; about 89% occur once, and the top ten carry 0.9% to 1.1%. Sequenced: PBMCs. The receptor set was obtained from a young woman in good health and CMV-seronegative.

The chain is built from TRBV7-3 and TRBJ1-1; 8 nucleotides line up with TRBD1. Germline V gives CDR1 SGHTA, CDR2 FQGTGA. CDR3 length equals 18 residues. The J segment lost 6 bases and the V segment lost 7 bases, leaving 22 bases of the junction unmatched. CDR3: CASIEQTGGLLRGAEAFF. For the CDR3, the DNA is TGTGCCAGCATCGAACAAACAGGGGGGTTACTGCGAGGGGCTGAAGCTTTCTTT.

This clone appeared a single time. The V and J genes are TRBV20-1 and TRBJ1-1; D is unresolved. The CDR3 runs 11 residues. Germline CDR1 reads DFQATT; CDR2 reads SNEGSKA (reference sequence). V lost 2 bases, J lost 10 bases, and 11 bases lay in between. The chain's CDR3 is CSARWEMRAFF. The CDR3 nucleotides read TGCAGTGCTAGATGGGAGATGAGAGCTTTCTTT.

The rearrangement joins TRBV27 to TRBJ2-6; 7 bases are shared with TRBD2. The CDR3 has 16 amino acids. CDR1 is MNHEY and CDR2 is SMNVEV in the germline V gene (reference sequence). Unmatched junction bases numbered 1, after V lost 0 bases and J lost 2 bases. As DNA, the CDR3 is TGTGCCAGCAGTTTATCGGGGGGGGCTGGGGCCAACGTCCTGACTTTC. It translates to CASSLSGGAGANVLTF.

The CDR3 loop reads CASSGLAGDTQYF. CDR3 bases: TGTGCCAGCAGTGGGCTAGCGGGTGATACGCAGTATTTT. The chain couples TRBV25-1 to TRBJ2-3; 8 bases line up with TRBD2. The CDR3 loop spans 13 amino acids. J gave up 6 bases and V 4 bases, and 3 bases lay outside the gene matches. In germline, CDR1 is MGHDK, CDR2 SYGVNS.

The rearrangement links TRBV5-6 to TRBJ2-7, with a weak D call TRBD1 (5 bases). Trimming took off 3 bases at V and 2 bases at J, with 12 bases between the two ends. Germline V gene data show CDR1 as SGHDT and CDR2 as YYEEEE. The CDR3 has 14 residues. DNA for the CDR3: TGTGCCAGCAGCTCCGGACAATTCCCCTACGAGCAGTACTTC. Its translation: CASSSGQFPYEQYF. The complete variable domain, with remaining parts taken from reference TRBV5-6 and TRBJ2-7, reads DAGVTQSPTHLIKTRGQQVTLRCSPKSGHDTVSWYQQALGQGPQFIFQYYEEEERQRGNFPDRFSGHQFPNYSSELNVNALLLGDSALYLCASSSGQFPYEQYFGPGTRLTVT.

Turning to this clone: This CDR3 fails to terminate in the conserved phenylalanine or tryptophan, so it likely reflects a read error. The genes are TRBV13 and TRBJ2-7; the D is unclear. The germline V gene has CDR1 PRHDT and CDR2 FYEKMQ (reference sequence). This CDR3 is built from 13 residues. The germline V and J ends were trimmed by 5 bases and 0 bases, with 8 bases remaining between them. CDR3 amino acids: CASSPGSSYEQYL. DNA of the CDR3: TGTGCCAGCAGCCCCGGGTCCTCCTACGAGCAGTACCTC.

In DNA form, the CDR3 reads TGTGCCAGCAGCTTAGCGCGGGACGGTGGTAATGAAAAACTGTTTTTT. Encoded protein: CASSLARDGGNEKLFF. This sequence joins TRBV7-6 and TRBJ1-4; tentative D call: TRBD1 (5 bases). CDR1 SGHVS and CDR2 FNYEAQ come from the germline V gene. There are 16 residues in the CDR3. V lost 0 bases to trimming and J lost 4 bases, with 12 bases between them. Complete variable domain (other parts from reference TRBV7-6 and TRBJ1-4): GAGVSQSPRYKVTKRGQDVALRCDPISGHVSLYWYRQALGQGPEFLTYFNYEAQQDKSGLPNDRFSAERPEGSISTLTIQRTEQRDSAMYRCASSLARDGGNEKLFFGSGTQLSVL.

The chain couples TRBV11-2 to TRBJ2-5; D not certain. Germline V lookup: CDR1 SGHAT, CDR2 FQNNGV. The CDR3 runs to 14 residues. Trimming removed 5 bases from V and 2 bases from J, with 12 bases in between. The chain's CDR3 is CASSTVILQETQYF. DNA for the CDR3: TGTGCCAGCAGCACAGTAATACTTCAAGAGACCCAGTACTTC.

The CDR3 loop is CSVFGTSTLEGYTF. The CDR3 DNA sequence: TGCAGCGTTTTCGGGACTTCTACCCTTGAGGGCTACACCTTC. The rearrangement uses TRBV29-1 and TRBJ1-2; a weak D match, TRBD1 (5 bases). The germline V gene encodes CDR1 SQVTM and CDR2 ANQGSEA. The CDR3 runs to 14 residues. V was clipped by 5 bases and J by 8 bases, with 21 bases between them.

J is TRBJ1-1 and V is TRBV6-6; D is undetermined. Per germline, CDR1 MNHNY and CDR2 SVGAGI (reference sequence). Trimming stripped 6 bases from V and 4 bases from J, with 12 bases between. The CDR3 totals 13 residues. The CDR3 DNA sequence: TGTGCCAGCAGATCCTCAGGAGGCACTGAAGCTTTCTTT. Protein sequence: CASRSSGGTEAFF.

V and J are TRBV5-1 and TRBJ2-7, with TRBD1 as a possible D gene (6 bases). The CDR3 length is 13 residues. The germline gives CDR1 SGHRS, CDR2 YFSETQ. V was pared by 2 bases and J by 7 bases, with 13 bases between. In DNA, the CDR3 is TGCGCCAGCAGCTTCAACAGGGTGGGAGAGCAGTACTTC. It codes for CASSFNRVGEQYF.

In DNA form, the CDR3 reads TGTGCCAGCAGCTTAGTTGTGCAGGGTATAGGAGCTTTCTTT. It specifies CASSLVVQGIGAFF. The gene calls are TRBV7-2 and TRBJ1-1, with D possibly being TRBD1 (5 bases). The CDR3 covers 14 residues. CDR1 is SGHTA, CDR2 FQGNSA, per germline. V lost 1 base to trimming and J lost 10 bases, with 16 bases between them.

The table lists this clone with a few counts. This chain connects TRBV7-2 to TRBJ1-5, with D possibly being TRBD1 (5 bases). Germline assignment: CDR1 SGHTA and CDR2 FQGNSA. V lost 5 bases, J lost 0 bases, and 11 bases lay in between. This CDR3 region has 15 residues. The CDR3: CASSRTKYSNQPQHF. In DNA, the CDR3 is TGTGCCAGCAGCCGGACAAAATATAGCAATCAGCCCCAGCATTTT.

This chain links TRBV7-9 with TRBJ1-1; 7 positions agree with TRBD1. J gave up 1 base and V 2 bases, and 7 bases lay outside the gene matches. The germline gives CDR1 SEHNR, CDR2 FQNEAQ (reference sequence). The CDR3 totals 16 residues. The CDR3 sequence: CASSLPPTGENTEAFF. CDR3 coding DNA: TGTGCCAGCAGCTTACCCCCCACAGGGGAGAACACTGAAGCTTTCTTT.

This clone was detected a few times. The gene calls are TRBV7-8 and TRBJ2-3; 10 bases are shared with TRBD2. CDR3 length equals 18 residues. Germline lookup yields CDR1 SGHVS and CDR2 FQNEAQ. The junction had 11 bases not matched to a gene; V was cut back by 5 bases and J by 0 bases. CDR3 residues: CASSPGSSGGLSTDTQYF. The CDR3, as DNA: TGTGCCAGCAGCCCAGGGTCTAGCGGGGGCCTTAGCACAGATACGCAGTATTTT.

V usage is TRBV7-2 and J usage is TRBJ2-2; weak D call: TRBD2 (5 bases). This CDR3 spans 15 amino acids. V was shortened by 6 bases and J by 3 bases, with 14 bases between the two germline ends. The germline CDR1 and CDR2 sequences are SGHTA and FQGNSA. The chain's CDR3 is CASRKRTRYTGELFF. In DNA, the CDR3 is TGTGCCAGCAGGAAACGCACTAGGTACACCGGGGAGCTGTTTTTT.

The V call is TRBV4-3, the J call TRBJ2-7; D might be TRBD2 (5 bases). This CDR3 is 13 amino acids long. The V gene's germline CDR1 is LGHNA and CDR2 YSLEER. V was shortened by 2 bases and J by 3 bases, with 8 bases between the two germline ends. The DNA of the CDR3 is TGCGCCAGCAGCCAAAAGGCGGGCTACGAGCAGTACTTC. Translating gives CASSQKAGYEQYF.

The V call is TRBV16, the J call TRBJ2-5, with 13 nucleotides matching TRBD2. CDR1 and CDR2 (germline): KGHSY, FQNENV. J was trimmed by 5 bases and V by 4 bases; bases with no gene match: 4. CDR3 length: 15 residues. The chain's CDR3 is CASSRTSGSGETQYF. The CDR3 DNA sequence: TGTGCCAGCAGCCGGACTAGCGGGAGTGGTGAGACCCAGTACTTC.

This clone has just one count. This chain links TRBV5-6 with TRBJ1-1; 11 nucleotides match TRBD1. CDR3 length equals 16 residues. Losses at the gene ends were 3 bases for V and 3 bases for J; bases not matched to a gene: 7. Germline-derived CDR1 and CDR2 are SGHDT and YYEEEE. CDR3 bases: TGTGCCAGCAGCTCTCGGACAGGGGGCTGGGACACTGAAGCTTTCTTT. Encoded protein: CASSSRTGGWDTEAFF.

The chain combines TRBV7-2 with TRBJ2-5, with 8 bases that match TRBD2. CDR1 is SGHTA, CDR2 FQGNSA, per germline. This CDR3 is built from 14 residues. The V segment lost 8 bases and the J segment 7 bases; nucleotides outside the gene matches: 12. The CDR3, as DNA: TGTGCCAGCCAGGAGCGGGGGATGGCAGGGACCCAGTACTTC. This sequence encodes CASQERGMAGTQYF.

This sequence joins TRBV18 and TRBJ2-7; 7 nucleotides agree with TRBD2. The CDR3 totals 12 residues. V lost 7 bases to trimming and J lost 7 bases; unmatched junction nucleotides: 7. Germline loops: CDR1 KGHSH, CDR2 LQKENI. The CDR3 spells CASFGEAGEQYF. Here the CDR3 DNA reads TGTGCCAGCTTTGGAGAAGCGGGAGAGCAGTACTTC.